The rows below give T cell receptor beta chains drawn from one sample of a study of blood T cell repertoires in COVID-19. TCRdb's table, derived via immunoSEQ multiplex PCR, lists solely in-frame clones and lacks some. Of 80,000 to 95,000 clones in the sample, 80% to 85% were seen once. Sequencing was performed on peripheral blood. These receptors came from a man older than 75 with acute or convalescent COVID-19. Both conserved end residues are part of each CDR3. The D gene is left open where the match is weak. Only part of the rows carry a size: once, few, many, or a class if the clone is expanded.

CDR3 DNA: TGTGCCAGCAGGAGGACTAGCGGGACCGGGGAGCTGTTTTTT
CDR3 protein: CASRRTSGTGELFF
clone size: few
J gene: TRBJ2-2
V gene: TRBV6-5
D gene: TRBD2

CDR3 DNA: TGTGCCAGCTCAAACGCGGGCGACTCTGGAAACACCATATATTTT
CDR3 protein: CASSNAGDSGNTIYF
clone size: once
J gene: TRBJ1-3
V gene: TRBV18
D gene: NA

CDR3 DNA: TGCAGCGTTGTTAAAATCTCTAGCACAGATACGCAGTATTTT
CDR3 protein: CSVVKISSTDTQYF
clone size: NA
J gene: TRBJ2-3
V gene: TRBV29-1
D gene: NA

CDR3 DNA: TGTGCCAGCAGTTCCGGACTGGGAGACACTGAAGCTTTCTTT
CDR3 protein: CASSSGLGDTEAFF
clone size: NA
J gene: TRBJ1-1
V gene: TRBV27
D gene: NA

CDR3 DNA: TGTGCCAGCAGTTACAGGGCTCCCTACGAGCAGTACTTC
CDR3 protein: CASSYRAPYEQYF
clone size: NA
J gene: TRBJ2-7
V gene: TRBV12-3/TRBV12-4
D gene: NA

CDR3 DNA: TGTGCCTGGAGTCCAGGGGCAGGGGGCGGAACCTACGAGCAGTACTTC
CDR3 protein: CAWSPGAGGGTYEQYF
clone size: NA
J gene: TRBJ2-7
V gene: TRBV30
D gene: TRBD1

CDR3 DNA: TGTGCCAGCAGCTCACAGGGAGCCCAGCAGCCCCAGCATTTT
CDR3 protein: CASSSQGAQQPQHF
clone size: few
J gene: TRBJ1-5
V gene: TRBV28
D gene: NA

CDR3 DNA: TGTGCCAGCTCATCAGTGGCCGGGGTTGGGTATGGCTACACCTTC
CDR3 protein: CASSSVAGVGYGYTF
clone size: NA
J gene: TRBJ1-2
V gene: TRBV18
D gene: NA

CDR3 DNA: TGTGCCAGCGGTTACGGGGGTTCACCCCTCCACTTT
CDR3 protein: CASGYGGSPLHF
clone size: NA
J gene: TRBJ1-6
V gene: TRBV3-1/TRBV3-2
D gene: NA

CDR3 DNA: TGTGCCAGCAGCGAGTACAGGGGCAACTATGGCTACACCTTC
CDR3 protein: CASSEYRGNYGYTF
clone size: NA
J gene: TRBJ1-2
V gene: TRBV7-2
D gene: TRBD1

CDR3 DNA: TGTGCTAGCAGCTTAGACTTCGGGGAGACCCAGTACTTC
CDR3 protein: CASSLDFGETQYF
clone size: NA
J gene: TRBJ2-5
V gene: TRBV7-7
D gene: NA

CDR3 DNA: TGTGCCAGCAGCTTAAATCCTGGCCGTTACAATGAGCAGTTCTTC
CDR3 protein: CASSLNPGRYNEQFF
clone size: NA
J gene: TRBJ2-1
V gene: TRBV7-3
D gene: NA

CDR3 DNA: TGTGCCAGCAGCCTTGCCGACAGGGGGGAGCTGTTTTTT
CDR3 protein: CASSLADRGELFF
clone size: NA
J gene: TRBJ2-2
V gene: TRBV4-2
D gene: NA

CDR3 DNA: TGTGCCAGCAGCCAACAAATTAACACTGAAGCTTTCTTT
CDR3 protein: CASSQQINTEAFF
clone size: NA
J gene: TRBJ1-1
V gene: TRBV6-5
D gene: NA

CDR3 DNA: TGTGCCAGCTCACCGTACCGACAGGCTAGCTCTGGAAACACCATATATTTT
CDR3 protein: CASSPYRQASSGNTIYF
clone size: NA
J gene: TRBJ1-3
V gene: TRBV18
D gene: NA

CDR3 DNA: TGTGCCAGCAGCTTAGCGAAAATAACGGGAGCTATTCAAGAGACCCAGTACTTC
CDR3 protein: CASSLAKITGAIQETQYF
clone size: NA
J gene: TRBJ2-5
V gene: TRBV7-9
D gene: NA

CDR3 DNA: TGTGCCAGCAGCCCAGGACAGTGGCAAGGCTACACCTTC
CDR3 protein: CASSPGQWQGYTF
clone size: NA
J gene: TRBJ1-2
V gene: TRBV11-2
D gene: NA

CDR3 DNA: TGTGCCAGCAGTCGTACAGGGGCAAGCTCCTACGAGCAGTACTTC
CDR3 protein: CASSRTGASSYEQYF
clone size: NA
J gene: TRBJ2-7
V gene: TRBV28
D gene: TRBD1

CDR3 DNA: TGTGCCAGTAGAGAACCGGGACAGAGTTTCTACGAGCAGTACTTC
CDR3 protein: CASREPGQSFYEQYF
clone size: NA
J gene: TRBJ2-7
V gene: TRBV19
D gene: TRBD1

CDR3 DNA: TGTGCCAGCAGAAGGACACCCAACACTGAAGCTTTCTTT
CDR3 protein: CASRRTPNTEAFF
clone size: NA
J gene: TRBJ1-1
V gene: TRBV7-3
D gene: NA

CDR3 DNA: TGTGCCAGCAGTTTATTAGGGGGCGAGACTGAAGCTTTCTTT
CDR3 protein: CASSLLGGETEAFF
clone size: few
J gene: TRBJ1-1
V gene: TRBV28
D gene: TRBD1

CDR3 DNA: TGCGCCAGCAACTCTCAGGGGGCCGGCAATCAGCCCCAGCATTTT
CDR3 protein: CASNSQGAGNQPQHF
clone size: NA
J gene: TRBJ1-5
V gene: TRBV10-2
D gene: TRBD1

CDR3 DNA: TGTGCCAGCAGCTCGGGACTAGTTGGTGAGCAGTTCTTC
CDR3 protein: CASSSGLVGEQFF
clone size: NA
J gene: TRBJ2-1
V gene: TRBV11-3
D gene: TRBD2

CDR3 DNA: TGTGCCAGCAGCTTATCCGGGACAGGCCGCAATCAGCCCCAGCATTTT
CDR3 protein: CASSLSGTGRNQPQHF
clone size: NA
J gene: TRBJ1-5
V gene: TRBV11-2
D gene: TRBD1

CDR3 DNA: TGTGCCAGCAGTGCAGTAGCGGGAGGGCCGGTCTACGAGCAGTACTTC
CDR3 protein: CASSAVAGGPVYEQYF
clone size: NA
J gene: TRBJ2-7
V gene: TRBV27
D gene: TRBD2

CDR3 DNA: TGTGCCAGCAGTTCTCTGGGACTAGCGGTGAAATACAATGAGCAGTTCTTC
CDR3 protein: CASSSLGLAVKYNEQFF
clone size: NA
J gene: TRBJ2-1
V gene: TRBV27
D gene: TRBD2

CDR3 DNA: TGTGCCAGCAGTTGGGGAGGGAAAGAGACCCAGTACTTC
CDR3 protein: CASSWGGKETQYF
clone size: NA
J gene: TRBJ2-5
V gene: TRBV12-3/TRBV12-4
D gene: TRBD2

CDR3 DNA: TGTGCCAGCAGCTTGGATCAGGGGTGGACTGAAGCTTTCTTT
CDR3 protein: CASSLDQGWTEAFF
clone size: NA
J gene: TRBJ1-1
V gene: TRBV11-2
D gene: NA

CDR3 DNA: TGTGCCAGCAGCTTAGATGGGACAGGGAAAACTAATGAAAAACTGTTTTTT
CDR3 protein: CASSLDGTGKTNEKLFF
clone size: NA
J gene: TRBJ1-4
V gene: TRBV7-9
D gene: TRBD1

CDR3 DNA: TGTGCCAGCAGCGCCAACAGGGTTGAAGCTTTCTTT
CDR3 protein: CASSANRVEAFF
clone size: medium-sized
J gene: TRBJ1-1
V gene: TRBV7-8
D gene: NA

CDR3 DNA: TGTGCCAGCAGCATACAGGGAAGCGGGGCTCAGCCCCAGCATTTT
CDR3 protein: CASSIQGSGAQPQHF
clone size: NA
J gene: TRBJ1-5
V gene: TRBV5-5
D gene: NA

CDR3 DNA: TGTGCTAGTGGTTCGGGTACCGGGACAGGGTTTTTGGATACGCAGTATTTT
CDR3 protein: CASGSGTGTGFLDTQYF
clone size: NA
J gene: TRBJ2-3
V gene: TRBV12-5
D gene: TRBD1

CDR3 DNA: TGCAGCGTTGAAGCCCGGGGGAGGAACACTGAAGCTTTCTTT
CDR3 protein: CSVEARGRNTEAFF
clone size: NA
J gene: TRBJ1-1
V gene: TRBV29-1
D gene: NA

CDR3 DNA: TGTGCCAGCAGCTTGACTGCAGGGTCGAACACCGGGGAGCTGTTTTTT
CDR3 protein: CASSLTAGSNTGELFF
clone size: NA
J gene: TRBJ2-2
V gene: TRBV5-5
D gene: NA

CDR3 DNA: TGTGCCAGCAGTTTCCGGGACAGAAGGTCTTCACCCCTCCACTTT
CDR3 protein: CASSFRDRRSSPLHF
clone size: NA
J gene: TRBJ1-6
V gene: TRBV28
D gene: TRBD1

CDR3 DNA: TGTGCCAGCTCACTCTCTCTCACACAGAAAAACACAGATACGCAGTATTTT
CDR3 protein: CASSLSLTQKNTDTQYF
clone size: NA
J gene: TRBJ2-3
V gene: TRBV18
D gene: NA

CDR3 DNA: TGTGCCAGCAGCCTCCCTACCCTGAACACTGAAGCTTTCTTT
CDR3 protein: CASSLPTLNTEAFF
clone size: once
J gene: TRBJ1-1
V gene: TRBV28
D gene: NA

CDR3 DNA: TGCGCCAGCAGCTTTTCCCGGGACAGGGGAAAAACTGAAGCTTTCTTT
CDR3 protein: CASSFSRDRGKTEAFF
clone size: NA
J gene: TRBJ1-1
V gene: TRBV5-1
D gene: TRBD1

CDR3 DNA: TGTGCCAGCAGTCTTCGGGGTCAGGACGAGCAGTACTTC
CDR3 protein: CASSLRGQDEQYF
clone size: NA
J gene: TRBJ2-7
V gene: TRBV27
D gene: NA

CDR3 DNA: TGTGCCAGCTCACCCATGACAGGGCTGAACACTGAAGCTTTCTTT
CDR3 protein: CASSPMTGLNTEAFF
clone size: NA
J gene: TRBJ1-1
V gene: TRBV18
D gene: TRBD1

CDR3 DNA: TGTGCCAGCAGCCAAGGGGGGGGTCAGCCCCAGCATTTT
CDR3 protein: CASSQGGGQPQHF
clone size: NA
J gene: TRBJ1-5
V gene: TRBV3-1/TRBV3-2
D gene: NA

CDR3 DNA: TGTGCCAGCAGTTACGGGGGTTCCGATCAGCCCCAGCATTTT
CDR3 protein: CASSYGGSDQPQHF
clone size: NA
J gene: TRBJ1-5
V gene: TRBV27
D gene: NA

CDR3 DNA: TGTGCCAGCAGTGGGAGGACATTTGACACTGAAGCTTTCTTT
CDR3 protein: CASSGRTFDTEAFF
clone size: NA
J gene: TRBJ1-1
V gene: TRBV3-1/TRBV3-2
D gene: NA

CDR3 DNA: TGTGCCAGCAGCTCACACAGGGGGCCGACCGGGGAGCTGTTTTTT
CDR3 protein: CASSSHRGPTGELFF
clone size: once
J gene: TRBJ2-2
V gene: TRBV7-9
D gene: TRBD1

CDR3 DNA: TGTGCCAGCAGTTTTGGCGGGAGCTCCTACAATGAGCAGTTCTTC
CDR3 protein: CASSFGGSSYNEQFF
clone size: once
J gene: TRBJ2-1
V gene: TRBV28
D gene: TRBD2

CDR3 DNA: TGTGCCAGCAGTTACCGGGGTGAAGCTTTCTTT
CDR3 protein: CASSYRGEAFF
clone size: NA
J gene: TRBJ1-1
V gene: TRBV6-2/TRBV6-3
D gene: NA

CDR3 DNA: TGTGCCAGCAGCTTGGGGCAGGGGATAGACTATGGCTACACCTTC
CDR3 protein: CASSLGQGIDYGYTF
clone size: NA
J gene: TRBJ1-2
V gene: TRBV5-6
D gene: NA

CDR3 DNA: TGTGCCAGCAGCCTTCGAGACAGGGTGACGAAGGAAAAACTGTTTTTT
CDR3 protein: CASSLRDRVTKEKLFF
clone size: NA
J gene: TRBJ1-4
V gene: TRBV3-1/TRBV3-2
D gene: TRBD1

CDR3 DNA: TGTGCCAGCAGTTCTCCCGGGACAGCAGGGGATGAGCAGTTCTTC
CDR3 protein: CASSSPGTAGDEQFF
clone size: NA
J gene: TRBJ2-1
V gene: TRBV28
D gene: TRBD1

CDR3 DNA: TGTGCCAGCAGCCCAAGCACAGATACGCAGTATTTT
CDR3 protein: CASSPSTDTQYF
clone size: NA
J gene: TRBJ2-3
V gene: TRBV7-9
D gene: NA

CDR3 DNA: TGTGCCAGCCGGGGGGTTAACTCTGGAAACACCATATATTTT
CDR3 protein: CASRGVNSGNTIYF
clone size: NA
J gene: TRBJ1-3
V gene: TRBV6-5
D gene: NA

CDR3 DNA: TGTGCCAGCAGCCAGGAATCCTACAATGAGCAGTTCTTC
CDR3 protein: CASSQESYNEQFF
clone size: NA
J gene: TRBJ2-1
V gene: TRBV7-2
D gene: NA

CDR3 DNA: TGTGCCAGCAGTACGACAGGGCTGGACTACACCTTC
CDR3 protein: CASSTTGLDYTF
clone size: NA
J gene: TRBJ1-2
V gene: TRBV28
D gene: TRBD1